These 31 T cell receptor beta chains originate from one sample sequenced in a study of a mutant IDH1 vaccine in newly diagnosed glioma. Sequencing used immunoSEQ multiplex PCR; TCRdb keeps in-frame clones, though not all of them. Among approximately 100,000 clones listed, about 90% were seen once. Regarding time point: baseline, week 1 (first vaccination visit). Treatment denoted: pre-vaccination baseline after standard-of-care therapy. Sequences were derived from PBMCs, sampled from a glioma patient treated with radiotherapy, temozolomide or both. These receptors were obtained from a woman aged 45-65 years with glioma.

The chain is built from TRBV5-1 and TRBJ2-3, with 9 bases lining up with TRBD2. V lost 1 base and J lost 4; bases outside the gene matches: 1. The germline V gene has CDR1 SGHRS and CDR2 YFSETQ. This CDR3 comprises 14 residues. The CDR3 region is CASSLTSGPDTQYF. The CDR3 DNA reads TGCGCCAGCAGCTTGACTAGCGGGCCAGATACGCAGTATTTT.

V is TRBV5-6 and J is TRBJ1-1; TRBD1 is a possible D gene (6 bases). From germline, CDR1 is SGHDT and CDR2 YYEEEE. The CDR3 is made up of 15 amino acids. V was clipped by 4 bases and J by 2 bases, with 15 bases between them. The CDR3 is CASSQLTGFNTEAFF. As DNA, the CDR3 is TGTGCCAGCAGCCAATTGACAGGTTTCAACACTGAAGCTTTCTTT.

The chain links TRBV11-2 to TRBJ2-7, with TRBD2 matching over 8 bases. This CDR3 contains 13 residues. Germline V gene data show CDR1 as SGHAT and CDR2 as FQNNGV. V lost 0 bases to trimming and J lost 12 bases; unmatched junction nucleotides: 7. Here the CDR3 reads CASSLDSGARRYF. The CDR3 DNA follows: TGTGCCAGCAGCTTAGATAGCGGGGCGCGTCGGTACTTC.

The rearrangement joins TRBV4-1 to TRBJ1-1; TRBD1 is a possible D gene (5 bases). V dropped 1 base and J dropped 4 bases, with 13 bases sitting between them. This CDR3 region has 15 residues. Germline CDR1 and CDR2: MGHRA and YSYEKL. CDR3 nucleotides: TGCGCCAGCAGCCAAGCTCAGGGAAAGGGCACTGAAGCTTTCTTT. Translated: CASSQAQGKGTEAFF.

The CDR3 DNA follows: TGTGCCAGCAGCTTAGCGAGAGTGCTCCGGGCAGATACGCAGTATTTT. This sequence encodes CASSLARVLRADTQYF. The V gene is TRBV7-8, the J gene TRBJ2-3, with D unresolved. This CDR3 is 16 amino acids long. Trimming cost V 0 bases and J 4 bases, with 14 bases left between them. Germline V gene lookup returns CDR1 SGHVS and CDR2 FQNEAQ.

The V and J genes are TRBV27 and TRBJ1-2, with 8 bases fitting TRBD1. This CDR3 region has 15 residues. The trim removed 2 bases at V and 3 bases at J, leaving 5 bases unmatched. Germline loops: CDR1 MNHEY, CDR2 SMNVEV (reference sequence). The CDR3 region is CASSLKTGAYYGYTF. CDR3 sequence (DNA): TGTGCCAGCAGTTTAAAGACAGGGGCCTACTATGGCTACACCTTC.

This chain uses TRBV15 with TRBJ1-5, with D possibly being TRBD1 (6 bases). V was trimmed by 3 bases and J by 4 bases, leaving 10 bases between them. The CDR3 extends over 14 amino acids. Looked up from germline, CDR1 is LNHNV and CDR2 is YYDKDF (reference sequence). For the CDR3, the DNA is TGTGCCACCAGCAGGACGAGGGGGAATCAGCCCCAGCATTTT. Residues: CATSRTRGNQPQHF.

The CDR3 bases are TGTGCCGCCACAGGGACTAGCGGAGCTCCTAGCACAGATACGCAGTATTTT. This gives the protein CAATGTSGAPSTDTQYF. The chain joins TRBV10-3 to TRBJ2-3; 11 bases fit TRBD2. The CDR3 has 17 amino acids. The J segment lost 0 bases and the V segment lost 11 bases, leaving 13 bases of the junction unmatched. CDR1 ENHRY and CDR2 SYGVKD come from the germline V gene.

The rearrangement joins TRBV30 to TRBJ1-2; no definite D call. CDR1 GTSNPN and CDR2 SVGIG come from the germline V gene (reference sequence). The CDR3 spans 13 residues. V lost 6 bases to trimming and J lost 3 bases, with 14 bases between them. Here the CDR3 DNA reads TGTGCCTGTACAGATCTGGGGTACTATGGCTACACCTTC. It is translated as CACTDLGYYGYTF.

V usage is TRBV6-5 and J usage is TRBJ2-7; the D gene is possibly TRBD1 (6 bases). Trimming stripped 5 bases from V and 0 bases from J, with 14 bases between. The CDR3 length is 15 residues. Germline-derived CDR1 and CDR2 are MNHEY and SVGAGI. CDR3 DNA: TGTGCCAGCAGTAGAGACAGGAAAACCTCCTACGAGCAGTACTTC. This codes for CASSRDRKTSYEQYF.

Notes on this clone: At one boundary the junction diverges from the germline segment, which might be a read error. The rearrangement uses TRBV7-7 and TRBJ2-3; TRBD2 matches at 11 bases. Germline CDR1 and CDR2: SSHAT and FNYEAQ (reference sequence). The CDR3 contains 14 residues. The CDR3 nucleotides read TGTGCTAGCAGCTTGTCTAGCGGGGGGGATACGCAGTATTTT. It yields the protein CASSLSSGGDTQYF.

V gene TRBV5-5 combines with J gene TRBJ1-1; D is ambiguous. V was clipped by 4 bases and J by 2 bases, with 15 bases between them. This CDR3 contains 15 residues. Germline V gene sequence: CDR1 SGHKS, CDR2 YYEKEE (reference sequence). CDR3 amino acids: CASSRLVGSNTEAFF. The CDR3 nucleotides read TGTGCCAGCAGCCGCTTGGTCGGCAGTAACACTGAAGCTTTCTTT.

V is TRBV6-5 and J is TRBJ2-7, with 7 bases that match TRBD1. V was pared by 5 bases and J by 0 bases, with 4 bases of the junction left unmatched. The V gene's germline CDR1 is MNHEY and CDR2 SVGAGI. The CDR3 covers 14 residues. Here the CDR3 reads CASSRDSSSYEQYF. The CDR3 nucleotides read TGTGCCAGCAGTCGGGACAGCAGCTCCTACGAGCAGTACTTC.

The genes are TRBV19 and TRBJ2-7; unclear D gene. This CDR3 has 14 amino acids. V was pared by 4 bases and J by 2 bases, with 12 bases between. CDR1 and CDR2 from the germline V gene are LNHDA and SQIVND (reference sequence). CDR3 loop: CASSTDLEAYEQYF. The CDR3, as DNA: TGTGCCAGTAGTACGGACCTCGAGGCCTACGAGCAGTACTTC.

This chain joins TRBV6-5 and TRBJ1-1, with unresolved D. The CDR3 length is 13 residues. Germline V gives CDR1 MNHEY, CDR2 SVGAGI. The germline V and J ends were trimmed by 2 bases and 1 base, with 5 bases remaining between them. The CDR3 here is CASSYLENTEAFF. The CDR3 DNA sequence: TGTGCCAGCAGTTACCTGGAGAACACTGAAGCTTTCTTT.

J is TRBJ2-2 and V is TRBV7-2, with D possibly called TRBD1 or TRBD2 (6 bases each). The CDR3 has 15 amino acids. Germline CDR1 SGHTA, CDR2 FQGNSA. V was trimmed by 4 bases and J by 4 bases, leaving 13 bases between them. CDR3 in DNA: TGTGCCAGCAGCTCCCGGGGGCAGGGCACCGGGGAGCTGTTTTTT. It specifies CASSSRGQGTGELFF.

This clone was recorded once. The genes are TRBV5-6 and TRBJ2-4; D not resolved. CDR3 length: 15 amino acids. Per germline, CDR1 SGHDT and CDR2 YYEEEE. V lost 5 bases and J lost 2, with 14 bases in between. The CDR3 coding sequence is TGTGCCAGCAGACCCTCTGACGGCACCAAAAACATTCAGTACTTC. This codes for CASRPSDGTKNIQYF.

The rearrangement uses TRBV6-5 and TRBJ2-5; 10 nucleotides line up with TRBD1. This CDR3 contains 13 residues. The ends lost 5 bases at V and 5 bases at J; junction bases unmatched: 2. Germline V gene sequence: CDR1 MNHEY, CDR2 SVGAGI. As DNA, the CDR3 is TGTGCCAGCAGTCGACAGGGGGCGGAGACCCAGTACTTC. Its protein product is CASSRQGAETQYF.

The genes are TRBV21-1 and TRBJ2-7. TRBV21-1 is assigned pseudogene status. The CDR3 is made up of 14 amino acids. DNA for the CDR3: TGTGCCAGCAGCCGTCATGACGGACCCTACGAGCAGTACTTC. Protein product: CASSRHDGPYEQYF.

The CDR3 nucleotides are TGTGCCAGCAGTACACAGGGGTTGCAAGCTTTCTTT. Its translation: CASSTQGLQAFF. V gene TRBV28 combines with J gene TRBJ1-1, with 7 bases identical to TRBD1. Looked up from germline, CDR1 is MDHEN and CDR2 is SYDVKM. V gave up 5 bases and J gave up 9 bases; unmatched junction bases: 6. This CDR3 comprises 12 residues. Full variable domain (outside the CDR3, taken from reference TRBV28 and TRBJ1-1): DVKVTQSSRYLVKRTGEKVFLECVQDMDHENMFWYRQDPGLGLRLIYFSYDVKMKEKGDIPEGYSVSREKKERFSLILESASTNQTSMYLCASSTQGLQAFFGQGTRLTVV.

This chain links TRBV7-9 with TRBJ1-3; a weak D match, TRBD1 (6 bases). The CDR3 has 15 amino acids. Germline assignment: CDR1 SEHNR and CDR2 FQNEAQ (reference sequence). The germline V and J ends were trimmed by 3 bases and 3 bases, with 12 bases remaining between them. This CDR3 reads CASSFQGGIGNTIYF. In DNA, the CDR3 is TGTGCCAGCAGCTTTCAAGGGGGGATTGGAAACACCATATATTTT.

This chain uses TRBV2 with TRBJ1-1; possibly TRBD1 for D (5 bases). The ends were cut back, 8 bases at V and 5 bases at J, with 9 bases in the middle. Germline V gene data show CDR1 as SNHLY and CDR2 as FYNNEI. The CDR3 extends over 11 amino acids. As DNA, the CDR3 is TGTGCCAGCCGGGGGTGGACTGAAGCTTTCTTT. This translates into CASRGWTEAFF.

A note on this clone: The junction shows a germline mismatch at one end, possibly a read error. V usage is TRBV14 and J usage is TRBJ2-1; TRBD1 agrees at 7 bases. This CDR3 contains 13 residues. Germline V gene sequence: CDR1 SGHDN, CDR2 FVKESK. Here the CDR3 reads CASSQERAGGVIF. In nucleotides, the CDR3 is TGTGCCAGCAGCCAAGAAAGGGCAGGGGGAGTTATCTTC.

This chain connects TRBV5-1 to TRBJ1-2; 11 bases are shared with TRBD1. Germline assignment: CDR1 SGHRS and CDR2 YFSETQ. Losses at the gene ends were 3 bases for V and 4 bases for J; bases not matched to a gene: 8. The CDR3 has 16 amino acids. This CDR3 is CASSYRTGGASYGYTF. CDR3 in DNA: TGCGCCAGCAGCTATCGGACAGGGGGCGCAAGCTATGGCTACACCTTC. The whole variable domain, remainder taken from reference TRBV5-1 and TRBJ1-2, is KAGVTQTPRYLIKTRGQQVTLSCSPISGHRSVSWYQQTPGQGLQFLFEYFSETQRNKGNFPGRFSGRQFSNSRSEMNVSTLELGDSALYLCASSYRTGGASYGYTFGSGTRLTVV.

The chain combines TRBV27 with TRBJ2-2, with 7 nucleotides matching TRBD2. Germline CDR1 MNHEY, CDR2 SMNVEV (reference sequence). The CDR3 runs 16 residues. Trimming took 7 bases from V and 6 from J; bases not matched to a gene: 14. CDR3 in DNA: TGTGCCAGCACCCAATCGGGGGGAGTGTTCCCCGGGGAGCTGTTTTTT. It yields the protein CASTQSGGVFPGELFF.

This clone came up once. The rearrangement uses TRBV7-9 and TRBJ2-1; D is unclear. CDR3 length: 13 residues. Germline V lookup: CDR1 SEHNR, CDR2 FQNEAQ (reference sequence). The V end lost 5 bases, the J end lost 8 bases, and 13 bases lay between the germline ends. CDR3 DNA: TGTGCCAGCAGCACGAGTGGGCTTGATGAGCAGTTCTTC. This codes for CASSTSGLDEQFF.

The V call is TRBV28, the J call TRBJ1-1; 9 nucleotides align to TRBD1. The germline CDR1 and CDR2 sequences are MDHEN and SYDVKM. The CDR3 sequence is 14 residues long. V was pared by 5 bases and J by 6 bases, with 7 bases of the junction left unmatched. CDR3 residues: CASSPGQGKAEAFF. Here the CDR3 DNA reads TGTGCCAGCAGTCCTGGACAGGGGAAGGCTGAAGCTTTCTTT.

In nucleotides, the CDR3 is TGCGCCAGCAGCGGACGGGACGGACTAGCGGCCAATGAGCAGTTCTTC. This encodes CASSGRDGLAANEQFF. The V gene is TRBV4-1, the J gene TRBJ2-1; TRBD2 matches at 10 bases. Germline CDR1 is MGHRA and CDR2 is YSYEKL. V was clipped by 5 bases and J by 6 bases; unmatched bases: 10. The CDR3 extends over 16 amino acids.

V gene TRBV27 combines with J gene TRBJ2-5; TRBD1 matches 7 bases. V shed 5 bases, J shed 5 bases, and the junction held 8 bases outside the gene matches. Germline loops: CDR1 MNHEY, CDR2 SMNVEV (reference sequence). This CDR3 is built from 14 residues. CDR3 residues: CASSRKTGRETQYF. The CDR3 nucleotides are TGTGCCAGCAGTCGAAAGACAGGGCGTGAGACCCAGTACTTC.

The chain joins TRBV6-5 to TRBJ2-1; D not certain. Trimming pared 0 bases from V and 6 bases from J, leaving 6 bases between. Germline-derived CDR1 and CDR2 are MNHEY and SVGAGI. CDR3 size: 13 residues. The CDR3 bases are TGTGCCAGCAGTTACTCGGTCGGCAATGAGCAGTTCTTC. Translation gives CASSYSVGNEQFF.

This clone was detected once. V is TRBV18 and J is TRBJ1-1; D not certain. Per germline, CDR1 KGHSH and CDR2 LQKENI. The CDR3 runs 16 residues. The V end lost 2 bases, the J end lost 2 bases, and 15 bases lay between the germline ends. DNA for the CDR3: TGTGCCAGCTCACCATTCTCGGCACTTGGCAACACTGAAGCTTTCTTT. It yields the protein CASSPFSALGNTEAFF.